The 5 T cell receptor beta chains below all came from one sample that was sequenced in a study of blood T cell repertoires in COVID-19. Produced via immunoSEQ multiplex PCR; TCRdb's table is partial and in-frame only. The sample consists of just over 85,000 clones, roughly nine tenths of them appearing once. Sequencing was carried out using peripheral blood. The receptor set was obtained from a man over 45 with acute or convalescent COVID-19.

This rearrangement joins TRBV3-1 (or the pseudogene TRBV3-2) to TRBJ2-5, with 15 bases that match TRBD2. CDR1 LGHDT and CDR2 YNNKEL come from the germline V gene (reference sequence). J gave up 1 base and V 4 bases, and 16 bases lay outside the gene matches. The CDR3 contains 21 residues. The CDR3 coding sequence is TGTGCCAGCAGCCCAACCTCTCTTTGGGGACTAGCGGGAGGAGGCCAAGAGACCCAGTACTTC. Translation: CASSPTSLWGLAGGGQETQYF.

The sample holds one count of this clone. The CDR3 bases are TGTGCCAGCAGCTTAGGGCGGGACACCGGGGAGCTGTTTTTT. Amino acids: CASSLGRDTGELFF. The chain employs TRBV7-9 and TRBJ2-2, with a tentative D call TRBD2 (5 bases). V gave up 1 base and J gave up 3 bases, with 6 bases separating them. CDR1 is SEHNR and CDR2 is FQNEAQ in the germline V gene (reference sequence). CDR3 length: 14 residues.

This sequence joins TRBV5-1 and TRBJ1-4; a possible D gene is TRBD1 (6 bases). CDR1 and CDR2 from the germline V gene are SGHRS and YFSETQ. The CDR3 consists of 14 residues. Trimming pared 4 bases from V and 5 bases from J, leaving 12 bases between. The CDR3: CASSPGQKNEKLFF. The CDR3 coding sequence is TGCGCCAGCAGCCCCGGACAGAAAAATGAAAAACTGTTTTTT.

This chain links TRBV11-2 with TRBJ2-1; 15 bases align to TRBD2. The V gene end was trimmed by 8 bases and the J gene end by 2 bases; junction bases not matched to a gene: 7. The V gene's germline CDR1 is SGHAT and CDR2 FQNNGV. There are 17 residues in the CDR3. The CDR3 coding sequence is TGTGCCAGCCGAGGACTAGCGGGGGGGACCACCTACAATGAGCAGTTCTTC. This gives the protein CASRGLAGGTTYNEQFF.

The chain carries TRBV7-9 and TRBJ2-1; perhaps TRBD1 as D (7 bases). The CDR3 is 15 amino acids. V gave up 3 bases and J gave up 6 bases, with 15 bases separating them. The germline gives CDR1 SEHNR, CDR2 FQNEAQ (reference sequence). In nucleotides, the CDR3 is TGTGCCAGCAGCTTGAGAGGTCAGGGGGGCAATGAGCAGTTCTTC. Protein sequence: CASSLRGQGGNEQFF. Drawing the rest from reference TRBV7-9 and TRBJ2-1, the complete variable domain is DTGVSQNPRHKITKRGQNVTFRCDPISEHNRLYWYRQTLGQGPEFLTYFQNEAQLEKSRLLSDRFSAERPKGSFSTLEIQRTEQGDSAMYLCASSLRGQGGNEQFFGPGTRLTVL.